This is a list of T cell receptor beta chains from one sample in a study of control samples from healthy donors and cancer patients. The table came from immunoSEQ multiplex PCR; TCRdb's copy has only in-frame clones and leaves some out. The sample comprises about 180,000 clones, roughly 92% of which are singletons, and about 1.4% rests with the top ten. Sequenced: blood. These receptors were obtained from a man aged 30-40 years in good health. The CDR3 runs from the conserved cysteine through the conserved F or W. A D gene is named only where the DNA matches it firmly. Size values are once, few and many counts, or a class for expanded clones, and some rows have none.

j_gene: TRBJ2-7
abundance: NA
len: 14
d_gene: TRBD2
v_gene: TRBV11-2
CDR3aa: CASSLERGRYEQYF
CDR3nt: TGTGCCAGCAGCTTAGAGCGGGGGAGATACGAGCAGTACTTC

j_gene: TRBJ2-3
abundance: NA
len: 14
d_gene: TRBD2
v_gene: TRBV29-1
CDR3aa: CSGKLAGVLDTQYF
CDR3nt: TGCAGCGGAAAACTAGCGGGAGTATTAGATACGCAGTATTTT

j_gene: TRBJ2-7
abundance: NA
len: 13
d_gene: NA
v_gene: TRBV6-2/TRBV6-3
CDR3aa: CASSYSSDYEQYF
CDR3nt: TGTGCCAGCAGTTACAGCTCCGACTACGAGCAGTACTTC

j_gene: TRBJ1-5
abundance: NA
len: 17
d_gene: TRBD1
v_gene: TRBV19
CDR3aa: CASSIDIRDRSNQPQHF
CDR3nt: TGTGCCAGTAGTATAGATATCCGGGACAGGAGCAATCAGCCCCAGCATTTT

j_gene: TRBJ1-1
abundance: NA
len: 13
d_gene: NA
v_gene: TRBV7-2
CDR3aa: CASSLGENTEAFF
CDR3nt: TGTGCCAGCAGCTTAGGGGAGAACACTGAAGCTTTCTTT

j_gene: TRBJ1-2
abundance: NA
len: 14
d_gene: NA
v_gene: TRBV10-3
CDR3aa: CAISGGQGNYGYTF
CDR3nt: TGTGCCATCAGTGGCGGTCAGGGAAACTATGGCTACACCTTC

j_gene: TRBJ2-3
abundance: NA
len: 14
d_gene: NA
v_gene: TRBV5-1
CDR3aa: CASSQDQASDTQYF
CDR3nt: TGCGCCAGCAGCCAGGACCAGGCATCAGATACGCAGTATTTT

j_gene: TRBJ1-1
abundance: NA
len: 13
d_gene: NA
v_gene: TRBV3-1/TRBV3-2
CDR3aa: CASSHQNSPEAFF
CDR3nt: TGTGCCAGCAGCCACCAAAACAGCCCTGAAGCTTTCTTT

j_gene: TRBJ2-7
abundance: once
len: 16
d_gene: TRBD1
v_gene: TRBV19
CDR3aa: CASTPIFLGQEHEQYF
CDR3nt: TGTGCCAGTACCCCGATATTCCTCGGACAGGAGCACGAGCAGTACTTC

j_gene: TRBJ2-7
abundance: NA
len: 12
d_gene: NA
v_gene: TRBV7-9
CDR3aa: CASSLTDYEQYF
CDR3nt: TGTGCCAGCAGCCTCACAGATTACGAGCAGTACTTC

j_gene: TRBJ1-5
abundance: NA
len: 15
d_gene: NA
v_gene: TRBV19
CDR3aa: CASSIVGYSNQPQHF
CDR3nt: TGTGCCAGTAGTATAGTAGGATATAGCAATCAGCCCCAGCATTTT

j_gene: TRBJ1-1
abundance: NA
len: 13
d_gene: TRBD1
v_gene: TRBV29-1
CDR3aa: CSGRTGMFTEAFF
CDR3nt: TGCAGCGGACGGACAGGGATGTTCACTGAAGCTTTCTTT

j_gene: TRBJ2-1
abundance: NA
len: 15
d_gene: TRBD2
v_gene: TRBV27
CDR3aa: CASHLAGGLYNEQFF
CDR3nt: TGTGCCAGCCACCTAGCGGGGGGGCTATACAATGAGCAGTTCTTC

j_gene: TRBJ2-3
abundance: NA
len: 13
d_gene: NA
v_gene: TRBV19
CDR3aa: CASSKRNTDTQYF
CDR3nt: TGTGCCAGTAGTAAAAGAAATACAGATACGCAGTATTTT

j_gene: TRBJ2-7
abundance: NA
len: 15
d_gene: TRBD2
v_gene: TRBV5-6
CDR3aa: CASSGLGLADYEQYF
CDR3nt: TGTGCCAGCAGCGGCCTGGGACTAGCGGACTACGAGCAGTACTTC

j_gene: TRBJ1-1
abundance: NA
len: 13
d_gene: NA
v_gene: TRBV10-3
CDR3aa: CAITINRVAEAFF
CDR3nt: TGTGCCATCACTATAAACAGGGTGGCTGAAGCTTTCTTT

j_gene: TRBJ2-7
abundance: NA
len: 13
d_gene: NA
v_gene: TRBV27
CDR3aa: CASSRRVSYEQYF
CDR3nt: TGTGCCAGCAGTCGCCGGGTCTCCTACGAGCAGTACTTC

j_gene: TRBJ1-1
abundance: NA
len: 15
d_gene: TRBD1
v_gene: TRBV7-8
CDR3aa: CASSFGDRANTEAFF
CDR3nt: TGTGCCAGCAGCTTTGGCGACAGGGCGAACACTGAAGCTTTCTTT

j_gene: TRBJ2-7
abundance: NA
len: 13
d_gene: TRBD1
v_gene: TRBV9
CDR3aa: CASSADRGSEQYF
CDR3nt: TGTGCCAGCAGCGCGGACAGGGGTAGCGAGCAGTACTTC

j_gene: TRBJ1-1
abundance: NA
len: 12
d_gene: TRBD1
v_gene: TRBV28
CDR3aa: CASTSYDRAIFF
CDR3nt: TGTGCCAGCACCTCATACGACAGGGCGATTTTCTTT

j_gene: TRBJ2-3
abundance: NA
len: 19
d_gene: TRBD1
v_gene: TRBV4-1
CDR3aa: CASSQDEDRESKYVDTQYF
CDR3nt: TGCGCCAGCAGCCAAGATGAGGACAGGGAAAGTAAATACGTAGATACGCAGTATTTT

j_gene: TRBJ2-3
abundance: NA
len: 17
d_gene: TRBD2
v_gene: TRBV10-1
CDR3aa: CASSDFASGRSTDTQYF
CDR3nt: TGCGCCAGCAGTGACTTTGCTAGCGGGCGGAGCACAGATACGCAGTATTTT

j_gene: TRBJ1-2
abundance: NA
len: 15
d_gene: TRBD1
v_gene: TRBV10-3
CDR3aa: CAISNQDRANYGYTF
CDR3nt: TGTGCCATCAGTAACCAGGACAGGGCGAACTATGGCTACACCTTC

j_gene: TRBJ2-1
abundance: NA
len: 17
d_gene: TRBD2
v_gene: TRBV7-8
CDR3aa: CASSSHLASGGVNEQFF
CDR3nt: TGTGCCAGCAGCTCCCACCTGGCTAGCGGGGGGGTCAATGAGCAGTTCTTC

j_gene: TRBJ2-6
abundance: NA
len: 17
d_gene: NA
v_gene: TRBV5-1
CDR3aa: CASSWQEREPGANVLTF
CDR3nt: TGCGCCAGCAGCTGGCAGGAGAGGGAACCTGGGGCCAACGTCCTGACTTTC

j_gene: TRBJ2-7
abundance: NA
len: 13
d_gene: NA
v_gene: TRBV7-2
CDR3aa: CASSLEIFHEQYF
CDR3nt: TGTGCCAGCAGCTTGGAGATTTTCCACGAGCAGTACTTC

j_gene: TRBJ2-7
abundance: NA
len: 15
d_gene: TRBD2
v_gene: TRBV3-1/TRBV3-2
CDR3aa: CASSHLAGDSYEQYF
CDR3nt: TGTGCCAGCAGCCACCTAGCGGGAGACTCCTACGAGCAGTACTTC

j_gene: TRBJ1-1
abundance: NA
len: 14
d_gene: NA
v_gene: TRBV18
CDR3aa: CASSPISGDTEAFF
CDR3nt: TGTGCCAGCTCACCAATCTCAGGAGACACTGAAGCTTTCTTT

j_gene: TRBJ1-2
abundance: NA
len: 15
d_gene: NA
v_gene: TRBV5-4
CDR3aa: CASSLEAAGGYGYTF
CDR3nt: TGTGCCAGCAGCTTGGAGGCGGCGGGGGGCTATGGCTACACCTTC

j_gene: TRBJ2-3
abundance: NA
len: 17
d_gene: NA
v_gene: TRBV7-9
CDR3aa: CASSLVDEGNHADTQYF
CDR3nt: TGTGCCAGCAGCTTAGTAGATGAGGGGAATCACGCAGATACGCAGTATTTT

j_gene: TRBJ2-7
abundance: NA
len: 16
d_gene: NA
v_gene: TRBV7-2
CDR3aa: CASSFSGRKGSYEQYF
CDR3nt: TGTGCCAGCAGCTTTTCGGGACGGAAAGGCTCCTACGAGCAGTACTTC

j_gene: TRBJ2-2
abundance: NA
len: 16
d_gene: TRBD2
v_gene: TRBV5-1
CDR3aa: CASRLTSGRYTGELFF
CDR3nt: TGCGCCAGCAGACTTACTAGCGGGAGATACACCGGGGAGCTGTTTTTT

j_gene: TRBJ1-1
abundance: NA
len: 11
d_gene: NA
v_gene: TRBV20-1
CDR3aa: CSWTLNTEAFF
CDR3nt: TGCAGCTGGACATTGAACACTGAAGCTTTCTTT

j_gene: TRBJ1-2
abundance: NA
len: 11
d_gene: NA
v_gene: TRBV7-9
CDR3aa: CASSLDGGYTF
CDR3nt: TGTGCCAGCAGCTTAGATGGGGGCTACACCTTC

j_gene: TRBJ2-5
abundance: NA
len: 16
d_gene: NA
v_gene: TRBV27
CDR3aa: CASSISGSSGQETQYF
CDR3nt: TGTGCCAGCAGTATATCCGGGAGTAGCGGCCAAGAGACCCAGTACTTC

j_gene: TRBJ1-1
abundance: NA
len: 14
d_gene: NA
v_gene: TRBV5-1
CDR3aa: CASSLVQRHTEAFF
CDR3nt: TGCGCCAGCAGCTTGGTCCAACGCCACACTGAAGCTTTCTTT

j_gene: TRBJ2-2
abundance: NA
len: 15
d_gene: TRBD2
v_gene: TRBV19
CDR3aa: CASGISGGASGELFF
CDR3nt: TGTGCCAGTGGGATTAGCGGGGGGGCGAGCGGGGAGCTGTTTTTT

j_gene: TRBJ1-4
abundance: NA
len: 15
d_gene: TRBD1
v_gene: TRBV6-1
CDR3aa: CASSEVQGGREKLFF
CDR3nt: TGTGCCAGCAGTGAGGTTCAGGGGGGACGCGAAAAACTGTTTTTT

j_gene: TRBJ2-5
abundance: NA
len: 14
d_gene: NA
v_gene: TRBV6-1
CDR3aa: CASSEGGTRETQYF
CDR3nt: TGTGCCAGCAGTGAAGGAGGGACCAGGGAGACCCAGTACTTC

j_gene: TRBJ1-2
abundance: NA
len: 17
d_gene: NA
v_gene: TRBV27
CDR3aa: CASSLNGGYIANYGYTF
CDR3nt: TGTGCCAGCAGTTTAAACGGCGGTTACATCGCTAACTATGGCTACACCTTC

j_gene: TRBJ1-1
abundance: NA
len: 18
d_gene: TRBD1
v_gene: TRBV28
CDR3aa: CASSLWGQYSDRETEAFF
CDR3nt: TGTGCCAGCAGTTTATGGGGACAATACTCAGACAGGGAAACTGAAGCTTTCTTT

j_gene: TRBJ2-7
abundance: NA
len: 14
d_gene: TRBD2
v_gene: TRBV5-1
CDR3aa: CASKWALAGNEQYF
CDR3nt: TGCGCCAGCAAATGGGCCTTAGCGGGAAACGAGCAGTACTTC

j_gene: TRBJ2-1
abundance: once
len: 15
d_gene: NA
v_gene: TRBV6-4
CDR3aa: CASRVDWGAYNEQFF
CDR3nt: TGTGCCAGCCGAGTCGATTGGGGCGCATACAATGAGCAGTTCTTC

j_gene: TRBJ1-2
abundance: few
len: 11
d_gene: NA
v_gene: TRBV12-3/TRBV12-4
CDR3aa: CASSLNEGYTF
CDR3nt: TGTGCCAGCAGTTTAAATGAAGGCTACACCTTC

j_gene: TRBJ2-3
abundance: NA
len: 15
d_gene: TRBD2
v_gene: TRBV9
CDR3aa: CASSARLAATDTQYF
CDR3nt: TGTGCCAGCAGCGCCCGACTAGCGGCCACAGATACGCAGTATTTT

j_gene: TRBJ2-7
abundance: NA
len: 15
d_gene: TRBD2
v_gene: TRBV13
CDR3aa: CASTIAGTSGYEQYF
CDR3nt: TGTGCCAGCACCATTGCCGGGACTAGCGGGTACGAGCAGTACTTC